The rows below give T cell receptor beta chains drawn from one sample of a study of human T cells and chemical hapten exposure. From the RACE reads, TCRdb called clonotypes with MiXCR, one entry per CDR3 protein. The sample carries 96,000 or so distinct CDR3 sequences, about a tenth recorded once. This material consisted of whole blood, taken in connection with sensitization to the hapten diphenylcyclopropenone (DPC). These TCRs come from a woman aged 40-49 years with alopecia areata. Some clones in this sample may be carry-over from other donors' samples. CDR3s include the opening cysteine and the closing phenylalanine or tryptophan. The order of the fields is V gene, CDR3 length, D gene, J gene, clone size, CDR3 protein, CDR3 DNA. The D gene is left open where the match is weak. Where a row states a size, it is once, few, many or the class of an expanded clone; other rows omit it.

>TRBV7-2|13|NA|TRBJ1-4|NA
CASRRQDNEKLFF
TGTGCCAGCAGACGACAGGATAATGAAAAACTGTTTTTT
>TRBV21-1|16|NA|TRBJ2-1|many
CASSKALGGPYNEQFF
TGTGCCAGCAGCAAAGCCTTAGGGGGGCCCTACAATGAGCAGTTCTTC
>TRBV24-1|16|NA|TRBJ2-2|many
CATSAPDGYRPGELFF
TGTGCCACCAGTGCCCCCGATGGTTACAGGCCCGGGGAGCTGTTTTTT
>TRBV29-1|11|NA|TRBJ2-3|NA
CSVGVSDTQYF
TGCAGCGTAGGGGTATCAGATACGCAGTATTTT
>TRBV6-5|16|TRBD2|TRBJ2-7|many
CASSYSLLAGDYEQYF
TGTGCCAGCAGTTACTCGTTACTAGCGGGAGACTACGAGCAGTACTTC
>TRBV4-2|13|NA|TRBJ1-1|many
CASSQIQGPEAFF
TGTGCCAGCAGCCAAATACAGGGCCCTGAAGCTTTCTTT
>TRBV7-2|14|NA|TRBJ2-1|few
CASSLAGSYNEQFF
TGTGCCAGCAGCTTAGCGGGGTCCTACAATGAGCAGTTCTTC
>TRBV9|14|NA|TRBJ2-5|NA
CASSKGPMAETQYF
TGTGCCAGCAGCAAGGGCCCTATGGCGGAGACCCAGTACTTC
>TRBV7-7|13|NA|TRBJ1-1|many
CASSKDSTTEAFF
TGTGCTAGCAGCAAGGACTCGACCACTGAAGCTTTCTTT
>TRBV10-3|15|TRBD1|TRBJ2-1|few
CAISTGTGGLDEQFF
TGTGCCATCAGTACCGGGACAGGGGGTCTAGATGAGCAGTTCTTC
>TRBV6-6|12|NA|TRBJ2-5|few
CASKERGETQYF
TGTGCCAGCAAGGAAAGGGGGGAGACCCAGTACTTC
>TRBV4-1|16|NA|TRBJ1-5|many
CASSQDSRTASQPQHF
TGCGCCAGCAGCCAAGACTCTAGGACAGCCAGTCAGCCCCAGCATTTT
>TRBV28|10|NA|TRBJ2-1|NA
CAGFHNEQFF
TGTGCAGGGTTCCACAATGAGCAGTTCTTC
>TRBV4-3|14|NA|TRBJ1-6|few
CASSQDAGPSPLHF
TGCGCCAGCAGCCAAGATGCAGGGCCTTCACCCCTCCACTTT
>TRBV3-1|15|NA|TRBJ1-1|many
CASSATGGGGTEAFF
TGTGCCAGCAGCGCCACGGGGGGCGGAGGGACTGAAGCTTTCTTT
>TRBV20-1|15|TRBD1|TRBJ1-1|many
CSARKGGTVNTEAFF
TGCAGTGCTAGGAAGGGGGGGACAGTCAACACTGAAGCTTTCTTT
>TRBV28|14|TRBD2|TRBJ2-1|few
CASVTSGAYNEQFF
TGTGCCAGCGTGACTAGCGGCGCCTACAATGAGCAGTTCTTC
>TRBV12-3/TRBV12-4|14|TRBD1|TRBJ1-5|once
CASRNRGRNQPQHF
TGTGCCAGCAGGAACAGGGGGCGAAATCAGCCCCAGCATTTT
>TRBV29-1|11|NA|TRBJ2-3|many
CSVPVSDTQYF
TGCAGCGTTCCCGTATCAGATACGCAGTATTTT
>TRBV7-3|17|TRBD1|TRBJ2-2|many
CASSLRQGAAVTGELFF
TGTGCCAGCAGCTTAAGGCAGGGGGCGGCCGTCACCGGGGAGCTGTTTTTT
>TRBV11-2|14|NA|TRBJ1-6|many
CASSLDRLNSPLHF
TGTGCCAGCAGCTTAGACAGATTAAATTCACCCCTCCACTTT
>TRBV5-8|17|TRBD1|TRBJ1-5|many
CASSLWGQGFSNQPQHF
TGTGCCAGCAGCTTGTGGGGACAGGGATTCAGCAATCAGCCCCAGCATTTT
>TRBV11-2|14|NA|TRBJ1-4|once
CASSAMGESEKLFF
TGTGCCAGCAGCGCAATGGGGGAATCCGAAAAACTGTTTTTT
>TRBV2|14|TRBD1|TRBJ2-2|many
CANKPGQGAGELFF
TGTGCCAACAAACCGGGACAGGGTGCCGGGGAGCTGTTTTTT
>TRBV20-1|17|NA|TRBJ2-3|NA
CSADPIPGPTASDTQYF
TGCAGTGCTGACCCCATACCGGGACCCACGGCCTCCGATACGCAGTATTTT
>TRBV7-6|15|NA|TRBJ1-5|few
CASSRLAGPNQPQHF
TGTGCCAGCAGCCGACTCGCGGGGCCTAATCAGCCCCAGCATTTT
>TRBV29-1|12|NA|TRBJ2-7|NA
CTAGRNSYEQYF
TGCACCGCAGGGAGAAACTCCTACGAGCAGTACTTC
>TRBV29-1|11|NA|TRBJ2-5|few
CSGGTVETQYF
TGCAGCGGAGGGACGGTCGAGACCCAGTACTTC
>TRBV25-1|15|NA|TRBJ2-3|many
CASSPLEGRADTQYF
TGTGCCAGCAGTCCCCTCGAGGGTAGAGCAGATACGCAGTATTTT
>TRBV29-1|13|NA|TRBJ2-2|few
CSVTRGSTGELFF
TGCAGCGTTACTCGGGGGAGCACCGGGGAGCTGTTTTTT
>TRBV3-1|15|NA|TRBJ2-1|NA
CASSQVQGSYNEQFF
TGTGCCAGCAGCCAAGTCCAGGGGAGCTACAATGAGCAGTTCTTC
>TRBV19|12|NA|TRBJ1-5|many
CATISFNQPQHF
TGTGCCACGATCTCCTTCAATCAGCCCCAGCATTTT
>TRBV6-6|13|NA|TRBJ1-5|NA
CASTNDLNQPQHF
TGTGCCAGCACCAACGATTTAAATCAGCCCCAGCATTTT
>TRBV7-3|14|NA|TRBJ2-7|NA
CASSLSTGPYEQYF
TGTGCCAGCAGCTTAAGTACAGGTCCCTACGAGCAGTACTTC